Sequencing of this T cell receptor beta chain was carried out in a study of cytomegalovirus exposure and HLA in healthy donors. As to this clone: What it binds is not known.

Overall study findings and caveats: Among donors in an Asian-associated ancestry cluster, a later analysis reportedly found fewer N-insertions than the roughly 700-donor mean. TCR beta sequences reportedly predicted most subjects' HLA-A and HLA-B alleles accurately.

The PCR was carried out with 60 Vbeta primers and 13 Jbeta primers. Method: immunoSEQ multiplex PCR; TCRdb's copy keeps in-frame clones and lacks some. The clone table shows over 40,000 clones, with the ten largest holding 2% to 2.5%. The CDR3 is 12 amino acids. V was cut by 7 bases and J by 3 bases, with 9 bases left in between. Germline assignment: CDR1 MGHDK and CDR2 SYGVNS. The genes are TRBV25-1 and TRBJ1-2; D is perhaps TRBD1 (5 bases). Sequenced: PBMCs. This clonotype was sampled from a woman aged 40 to 50 in good health and CMV-seronegative. The CDR3 spells CASTVTDYGYTF. The CDR3 DNA follows: TGTGCCAGCACTGTGACAGACTATGGCTACACCTTC.